This TCR beta chain was identified in a study of T cells in Graves' hyperthyroidism and ophthalmopathy. This clonotype was counted only a few times. The germline gives CDR1 SGHAT, CDR2 FQNNGV. The CDR3 is 16 residues long. The V gene lost 6 bases and the J gene lost 4 bases, with 18 bases spanning the gap. Amplified TCR beta CDR3 regions came from RNA transcripts. Using the HTBI primer set, a first-round RT-PCR was run on the TCR CDR3. TCRdb ran MiXCR on the multiplex PCR reads and lists one entry per CDR3 protein. The table shows over 450,000 distinct CDR3 sequences, with about a sixth occurring only once.

The specimen was blood. This rearrangement joins TRBV11-2 to TRBJ2-2, with D perhaps matching TRBD1 or TRBD2 (5 bases each). The TCR sequence derives from a woman between 18 and 30 years old with Graves' ophthalmopathy. The DNA for the CDR3 is TGTGCCAGCAGAAGTAGACTGGGTGGGGGCACCGGGGAGCTGTTTTTT. Encoded protein: CASRSRLGGGTGELFF.